A selection of T cell receptor beta chains follows, all from one sample in a study of T cell clonotyping in hematopoietic cell transplantation. Produced via immunoSEQ multiplex PCR; TCRdb's table is partial and in-frame only. The sample records about 11,000 clones, approximately 49% being singletons. Sequences were derived from PBMCs, sampled 30 days after allogeneic stem cell transplant. These receptors were obtained from a male patient between 50 and 60 years old who had an allogeneic stem cell transplant from an unrelated donor, so the T cells may come from the graft donor. Some clones in this sample may be carry-over from other donors' samples. The CDR3 runs from the conserved cysteine through the conserved F or W. D genes are given only for firm matches. The size of a clone is reported for some rows only, either as once, few or many, or as a class for expanded clones.

TRBV5-6	.	.	TRBJ1-1	CASSLTGNTEAFF	TGTGCCAGCAGCCTAACAGGGAACACTGAAGCTTTCTTT
TRBV6-1	TRBD1	.	TRBJ1-2	CASSEYRGQGHYYGYTF	TGTGCCAGCAGTGAATACCGGGGACAGGGCCACTACTATGGCTACACCTTC
TRBV20-1	.	.	TRBJ2-7	CSVAGVYEQYF	TGCAGTGTGGCAGGGGTCTACGAGCAGTACTTC
TRBV9	.	.	TRBJ2-1	CASTSRVGEQFF	TGTGCCAGCACCTCTCGGGTAGGAGAGCAGTTCTTC
TRBV30	.	.	TRBJ1-5	CAWTPGRFNQPQHF	TGTGCCTGGACCCCGGGCCGGTTCAATCAGCCCCAGCATTTT
TRBV4-1	TRBD1	.	TRBJ1-1	CASSQVKGQGDGNTEAFF	TGCGCCAGCAGCCAAGTCAAGGGACAGGGTGATGGGAACACTGAAGCTTTCTTT
TRBV6-6	.	.	TRBJ1-5	CASSPPYQPQHF	TGTGCCAGCAGTCCCCCGTATCAGCCCCAGCATTTT
TRBV6-5	TRBD1	.	TRBJ2-7	CASSWGQASEQYF	TGTGCCAGCAGTTGGGGACAGGCTTCCGAGCAGTACTTC
TRBV4-3	.	few	TRBJ2-7	CASSQFAGVYEQYF	TGCGCCAGCAGCCAATTTGCGGGTGTGTACGAGCAGTACTTC
TRBV6-5	.	few	TRBJ1-1	CASSPPASNTEAFF	TGTGCCAGCAGCCCACCAGCGTCGAACACTGAAGCTTTCTTT
TRBV6-6	.	.	TRBJ2-5	CASSMDSPYETQYF	TGTGCCAGCAGTATGGACTCACCGTATGAGACCCAGTACTTC
TRBV28	.	.	TRBJ2-1	CASSLTVMVGEQFF	TGTGCCAGCAGCCTTACAGTCATGGTCGGTGAGCAGTTCTTC
TRBV28	TRBD1	.	TRBJ1-5	CASRETGDDQPQHF	TGTGCCAGCAGGGAAACAGGGGACGATCAGCCCCAGCATTTT
TRBV30	.	few	TRBJ2-5	CALSRDQETQYF	TGTGCCTTAAGCAGGGACCAAGAGACCCAGTACTTC
TRBV2	TRBD1	.	TRBJ2-4	CASRRDSRQYF	TGTGCCAGCAGGAGGGACAGCCGTCAGTACTTC
TRBV9	.	few	TRBJ1-3	CASSGPTRGTGNTIYF	TGTGCCAGCAGCGGGCCCACAAGGGGCACAGGAAACACCATATATTTT
TRBV29-1	TRBD1	.	TRBJ2-7	CSVQGQGPSYEQYF	TGCAGCGTACAGGGACAGGGCCCCTCCTACGAGCAGTACTTC
TRBV30	.	.	TRBJ1-1	CAWIPGLHSEAFF	TGTGCCTGGATCCCGGGACTCCACTCCGAAGCTTTCTTT
TRBV19	.	.	TRBJ2-7	CASSIGGNYYEQYF	TGTGCCAGTAGTATAGGGGGGAACTACTACGAGCAGTACTTC
TRBV4-1	TRBD1	.	TRBJ2-7	CASSQDPGQEQYF	TGCGCCAGCAGCCAAGATCCGGGACAGGAGCAGTACTTC
TRBV7-8	.	.	TRBJ2-7	CASSSPYEQYF	TGTGCCAGCAGCTCCCCCTACGAGCAGTACTTC
TRBV30	.	.	TRBJ2-3	CAWSRRYRTDTQYF	TGTGCCTGGAGTCGACGGTACCGCACAGATACGCAGTATTTT
TRBV6-1	.	few	TRBJ1-2	CASRRLGGYGYTF	TGTGCCAGCAGACGGCTGGGCGGCTATGGCTACACCTTC
TRBV15	.	medium-sized	TRBJ1-2	CATSRDKGTDYGYTF	TGTGCCACCAGCAGAGATAAGGGGACGGACTATGGCTACACCTTC
TRBV29-1	.	once	TRBJ2-1	CSVSQTGNEQFF	TGCAGCGTCAGCCAAACAGGTAATGAGCAGTTCTTC
TRBV4-1	TRBD2	.	TRBJ2-2	CASSGLAGAYTGELFF	TGCGCCAGCAGCGGACTAGCGGGGGCCTACACCGGGGAGCTGTTTTTT
TRBV5-5	TRBD1	.	TRBJ1-1	CASSWGDRGLRAEAFF	TGTGCCAGCAGCTGGGGGGACAGGGGCCTACGAGCTGAAGCTTTCTTT
TRBV29-1	.	.	TRBJ2-5	CSVAAAETQYF	TGCAGCGTTGCGGCAGCAGAGACCCAGTACTTC
TRBV30	.	few	TRBJ1-4	CAWKASNEKLFF	TGTGCCTGGAAGGCTTCTAATGAAAAACTGTTTTTT
TRBV25-1	.	.	TRBJ2-3	CASSEFLVRRGNTDTQYF	TGTGCCAGCAGTGAATTCTTGGTTCGCAGGGGCAACACAGATACGCAGTATTTT
TRBV27	TRBD1	few	TRBJ2-1	CASSLGDSYNEQFF	TGTGCCAGCAGTTTAGGGGACAGTTACAATGAGCAGTTCTTC
TRBV6-6	TRBD1	.	TRBJ1-5	CASSSTGGYQPQHF	TGTGCCAGCAGTTCTACAGGGGGCTACCAGCCCCAGCATTTT
TRBV4-1	.	.	TRBJ1-2	CASSQDELRSAGYTF	TGCGCCAGCAGCCAAGATGAGTTAAGGAGTGCTGGCTACACCTTC
TRBV30	.	.	TRBJ1-2	CAWSVLKGNNYGYTF	TGTGCCTGGAGTGTACTAAAAGGAAACAACTATGGCTACACCTTC
TRBV9	.	.	TRBJ2-3	CASSLTADTQYF	TGTGCCAGCAGCCTAACGGCAGATACGCAGTATTTT
TRBV4-3	TRBD1	.	TRBJ1-2	CASSQDGTETNYGYTF	TGCGCCAGCAGCCAAGATGGGACAGAAACTAACTATGGCTACACCTTC
TRBV9	.	.	TRBJ2-7	CASSFGTETYEQYF	TGTGCCAGCAGCTTCGGGACCGAAACCTACGAGCAGTACTTC
TRBV30	TRBD1	.	TRBJ1-6	CAWDRAIYNSPLHF	TGTGCCTGGGACAGGGCAATTTATAATTCACCCCTCCACTTT
TRBV30	.	.	TRBJ2-7	CAWSAMGKDPYEQYF	TGTGCCTGGAGTGCAATGGGGAAAGACCCCTACGAGCAGTACTTC
TRBV9	.	.	TRBJ1-1	CASSVAEAFF	TGTGCCAGCAGCGTAGCTGAAGCTTTCTTT
TRBV30	TRBD1	.	TRBJ1-1	CAWTRQGVAEAFF	TGTGCCTGGACAAGACAGGGGGTCGCTGAAGCTTTCTTT
TRBV29-1	.	.	TRBJ2-5	CSVGEETQYF	TGCAGCGTTGGGGAAGAGACCCAGTACTTC
TRBV7-9	.	.	TRBJ2-5	CASSLIGETQYF	TGTGCCAGCAGCTTAATTGGAGAGACCCAGTACTTC
TRBV30	.	few	TRBJ1-4	CAWSIRATNEKLFF	TGTGCCTGGAGTATCAGAGCAACTAATGAAAAACTGTTTTTT
TRBV18	TRBD1	few	TRBJ2-7	CASSREGGFDRYEQYF	TGTGCCAGCTCACGGGAAGGGGGCTTCGATCGTTACGAGCAGTACTTC
TRBV30	.	.	TRBJ2-7	CAWSVLWDEQYF	TGTGCCTGGAGTGTACTGTGGGACGAGCAGTACTTC
TRBV30	.	.	TRBJ2-5	CAIEGAGQETQYF	TGTGCTATAGAGGGAGCAGGCCAGGAGACCCAGTACTTC
TRBV7-6	TRBD1	.	TRBJ2-1	CASSLQGDNEQFF	TGTGCCAGCAGCTTACAGGGGGACAATGAGCAGTTCTTC
TRBV28	TRBD1	few	TRBJ2-7	CASRTGGSYEQYF	TGTGCCAGCAGGACAGGGGGCTCCTACGAGCAGTACTTC
TRBV28	.	few	TRBJ1-1	CASSKQMTEAFF	TGTGCCAGCAGCAAACAGATGACTGAAGCTTTCTTT
TRBV28	.	.	TRBJ1-1	CASSLIEGTSEAFF	TGTGCCAGCAGTTTAATTGAAGGGACCTCTGAAGCTTTCTTT
TRBV29-1	TRBD1	.	TRBJ2-5	CSVDRGAETQYF	TGCAGCGTAGACAGGGGGGCGGAGACCCAGTACTTC
TRBV2	.	.	TRBJ1-2	CASRPAVTNYGYTF	TGTGCCAGCAGGCCCGCTGTCACTAACTATGGCTACACCTTC
TRBV9	.	.	TRBJ1-2	CASSVAADYGYTF	TGTGCCAGCAGCGTAGCGGCCGACTATGGCTACACCTTC
TRBV30	.	once	TRBJ1-5	CAWTGKRSNQPQHF	TGTGCCTGGACAGGGAAGAGAAGCAATCAGCCCCAGCATTTT
TRBV7-2	TRBD1	.	TRBJ2-7	CASSLVPGGSYEQYF	TGTGCCAGCAGCTTAGTCCCAGGGGGCTCCTACGAGCAGTACTTC
TRBV25-1	TRBD1	.	TRBJ1-6	CASRGQEKSPLHF	TGTGCCAGCAGGGGACAGGAGAAGTCACCCCTCCACTTT
TRBV5-1	.	.	TRBJ1-2	CASAPLSPSQDGYTF	TGCGCCAGCGCCCCGCTTTCCCCCTCGCAGGATGGCTACACCTTC
TRBV6-5	TRBD1	.	TRBJ2-7	CASSYSGTDFYEQYF	TGTGCCAGCAGTTACTCCGGGACAGATTTCTACGAGCAGTACTTC
TRBV4-1	.	.	TRBJ2-7	CASSQDRGQRLGQYF	TGCGCCAGCAGCCAAGATCGAGGACAAAGGTTGGGGCAGTACTTC